This T cell receptor beta chain was found in a study of Graves' ophthalmopathy and Graves' hyperthyroidism. This clonotype was counted only a few times. The CDR3 consists of 13 residues. Germline V CDR1 and CDR2: DFQATT, SNEGSKA (reference sequence). V was cut by 3 bases and J by 3 bases, with 12 bases left in between. Scientists amplified the TCR beta CDR3 regions from RNA transcripts. First-round RT-PCR relied on HTBI primers, and a second-round multiplex PCR came next. TCRdb re-derived calls from the multiplex PCR reads in MiXCR, one entry per CDR3 protein. Of roughly 610,000 distinct CDR3 sequences detected, about 24% appear once; the ten largest clones hold about 6.6%.

The clonotype originates from a woman aged 18 to 35 with stable Graves' hyperthyroidism. Some clones in this sample may be carry-over from other donors' samples. Sequenced sample: peripheral blood. The genes are TRBV20-1 and TRBJ2-7; unclear D gene. As DNA, the CDR3 is TGCAGTGCTAGGACCGCAAGGAGCTACGAGCAGTACTTC. It encodes CSARTARSYEQYF.